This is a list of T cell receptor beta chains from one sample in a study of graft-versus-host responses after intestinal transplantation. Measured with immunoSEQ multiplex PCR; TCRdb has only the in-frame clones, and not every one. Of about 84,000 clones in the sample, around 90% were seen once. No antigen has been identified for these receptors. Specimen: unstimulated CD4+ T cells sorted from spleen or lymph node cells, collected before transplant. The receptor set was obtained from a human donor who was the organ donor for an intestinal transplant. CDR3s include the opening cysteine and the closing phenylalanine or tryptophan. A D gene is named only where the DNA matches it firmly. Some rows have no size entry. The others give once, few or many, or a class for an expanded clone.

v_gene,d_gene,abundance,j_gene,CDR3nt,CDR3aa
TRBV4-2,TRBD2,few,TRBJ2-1,TGTGCCAGCAGCCAAGATCCGCTAGCGGAATACAATGAGCAGTTCTTC,CASSQDPLAEYNEQFF
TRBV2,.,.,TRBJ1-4,TGTGCCAGCAAGGGAGCAGGGGAGGGCAGGGCCCAAAAACTGTTTTTT,CASKGAGEGRAQKLFF
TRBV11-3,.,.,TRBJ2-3,TGTGCCAGCAGCTTAGAGTCGGGAACCACAGATACGCAGTATTTT,CASSLESGTTDTQYF
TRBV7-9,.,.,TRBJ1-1,TGTGCCAGCAGCCGTACAGGGAAGGGGACTGAAGCTTTCTTT,CASSRTGKGTEAFF
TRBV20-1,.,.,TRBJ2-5,TGCAGTGCCCAGGGGAAAGAGACCCAGTACTTC,CSAQGKETQYF
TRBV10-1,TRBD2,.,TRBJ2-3,TGCGCCAGCAGTGAGACCCCAGCGGGGGGGAACACAGATACGCAGTATTTT,CASSETPAGGNTDTQYF
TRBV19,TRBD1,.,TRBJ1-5,TGTGCCAGTAGTAAGTTCCAGGGGGTCATGCATTTT,CASSKFQGVMHF
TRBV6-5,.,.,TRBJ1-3,TGTGCCAGCAGTTACTTGCCCAGGCTTGGAAACACCATATATTTT,CASSYLPRLGNTIYF
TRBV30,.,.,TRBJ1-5,TGTGCCTGGAGTCAACGGGTGGGTCAGCCCCAGCATTTT,CAWSQRVGQPQHF
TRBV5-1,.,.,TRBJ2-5,TGCGCCAGCAGCTTGGGGGAAATGACAGCCCCAGAGACCCAGTACTTC,CASSLGEMTAPETQYF
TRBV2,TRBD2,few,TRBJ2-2,TGTGCCAGCAGACCTAGCGGGCCCGGGGAGCTGTTTTTT,CASRPSGPGELFF
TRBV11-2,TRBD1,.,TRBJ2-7,TGTGCCAGCAGTTCGGGACAGGGGAAAGGCTACGAGCAGTACTTC,CASSSGQGKGYEQYF
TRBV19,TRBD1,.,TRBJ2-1,TGTGCCAGTAATCATCCGGGACAGGGATACAATGAGCAGTTCTTC,CASNHPGQGYNEQFF
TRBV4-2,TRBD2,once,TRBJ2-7,TGTGCCAGCAGCCAAGGCGGAGTAGCGGGACATCGCGAGCAGTACTTC,CASSQGGVAGHREQYF
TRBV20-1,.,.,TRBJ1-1,TGCAGTGCTAGAGTCCAGGGTGGGGCTTTCTTT,CSARVQGGAFF
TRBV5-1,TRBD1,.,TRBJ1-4,TGCGCCAGCAGCCTAGGACAGGGCCGAACTAATGAAAAACTGTTTTTT,CASSLGQGRTNEKLFF
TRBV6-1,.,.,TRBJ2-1,TGTGCCAGCTCCCCAGGAAGCTCCTACAATGAGCAGTTCTTC,CASSPGSSYNEQFF
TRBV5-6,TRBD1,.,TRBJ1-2,TGTGCCAGCAGCTTGGGACAGAGGGGGCAAAACTATGGCTACACCTTC,CASSLGQRGQNYGYTF
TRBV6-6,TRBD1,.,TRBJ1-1,TGTGCCAGCATCCCGACAGGGGGGGACACTGAAGCTTTCTTT,CASIPTGGDTEAFF
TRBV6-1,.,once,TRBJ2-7,TGTGCCAGCAGCTCGAGGAGAAACAACGAGCAGTACTTC,CASSSRRNNEQYF